The 27 T cell receptor beta chains below come from one sample, sequenced in a study of T cells in Graves' hyperthyroidism and ophthalmopathy. From RNA transcripts, TCR beta CDR3 regions were amplified. With the HTBI primer set, the TCR CDR3 went through a first round of RT-PCR. TCRdb independently ran MiXCR on the multiplex PCR reads; one entry per CDR3 protein. This table has fewer than 350,000 distinct CDR3 sequences, 13% appearing once. Source material: blood. All receptors come from a woman in her 30s with Graves' hyperthyroidism that later progressed to Graves' ophthalmopathy.

This clonotype was counted many times. This chain uses TRBV7-9 with TRBJ1-2, with D possibly TRBD1 on 6 matching bases. V dropped 7 bases and J dropped 6 bases, with 18 bases sitting between them. This CDR3 is built from 14 residues. From germline, CDR1 is SEHNR and CDR2 FQNEAQ (reference sequence). The CDR3 DNA sequence: TGTGCCAGCACCCAGGGGTACAGGGCCCATGGCTACACCTTC. This gives the protein CASTQGYRAHGYTF.

The sample holds many counts of this clonotype. The rearrangement uses TRBV10-3 and TRBJ2-5; tentative D call: TRBD1 (5 bases). The CDR3 loop spans 12 amino acids. The ends were cut back, 5 bases at V and 3 bases at J, with 7 bases in the middle. CDR1 and CDR2 from the germline V gene are ENHRY and SYGVKD. The CDR3 loop is CAISLTEETQYF. CDR3 bases: TGTGCCATCAGTTTGACAGAAGAGACCCAGTACTTC.

This clonotype came up many times. The chain employs TRBV6-1 and TRBJ2-7; D call uncertain. The germline V and J ends were trimmed by 0 bases and 2 bases, with 11 bases remaining between them. Per the germline V gene, CDR1 is MNHNS and CDR2 is SASEGT. The CDR3 consists of 15 residues. The CDR3 region has the DNA TGTGCCAGCAGTGAAGCGTGGCAGCGCCCCTACGAGCAGTACTTC. This codes for CASSEAWQRPYEQYF.

This clonotype has at least ten counts. The rearrangement links TRBV6-1 to TRBJ2-7, with unresolved D. V lost 6 bases and J 2 bases, leaving 14 bases between the germline ends. This CDR3 comprises 14 residues. CDR1 MNHNS and CDR2 SASEGT come from the germline V gene. CDR3 coding DNA: TGTGCCAGCAGCCGAGGTGACTTGACCTACGAGCAGTACTTC. Residues: CASSRGDLTYEQYF.

This clonotype was seen a few times. This chain connects TRBV25-1 to TRBJ2-2; a weak D match, TRBD2 (6 bases). The germline V and J ends were trimmed by 7 bases and 13 bases, with 16 bases remaining between them. The germline V gene encodes CDR1 MGHDK and CDR2 SYGVNS. The CDR3 loop spans 12 amino acids. DNA of the CDR3: TGTGCCAGCACCAACTTGCGGGGTTGGCTGTTTTTT. Protein: CASTNLRGWLFF.

This clonotype was detected ten times or more. This chain joins TRBV7-9 and TRBJ2-7; no reliable D call. V was cut by 5 bases and J by 1 base, with 15 bases left in between. Germline V gene sequence: CDR1 SEHNR, CDR2 FQNEAQ (reference sequence). The CDR3 has 15 residues. CDR3 nucleotide sequence: TGTGCCAGCAGCCCCGGATGGGTTGCGTCCTACGAGCAGTACTTC. This codes for CASSPGWVASYEQYF.

The rearrangement uses TRBV5-4 and TRBJ2-7, with 9 bases identical to TRBD1. CDR3 length: 16 amino acids. Looked up from germline, CDR1 is SGHNT and CDR2 is YYREEE (reference sequence). Germline trimming cut 0 bases from V and 2 bases from J; bases unmatched to any gene: 6. The CDR3: CASSLGGGDRAYEQYF. In DNA, the CDR3 is TGTGCCAGCAGCTTGGGGGGGGGGGACAGGGCCTACGAGCAGTACTTC.

This clonotype was detected many times. The CDR3 sequence: CASSQVPGQRAYGYTF. The CDR3 region has the DNA TGTGCCAGCAGCCAAGTCCCGGGACAGAGAGCCTATGGCTACACCTTC. This sequence joins TRBV3-1 and TRBJ1-2, with TRBD1 identical over 7 bases. Looked up from germline, CDR1 is LGHDT and CDR2 is YNNKEL (reference sequence). J lost 4 bases, V lost 1 base, and 9 bases had no gene match. The CDR3 contains 16 residues.

The genes are TRBV20-1 and TRBJ2-3; TRBD2 matches 7 bases. Germline V gene sequence: CDR1 DFQATT, CDR2 SNEGSKA (reference sequence). CDR3 length: 13 amino acids. The ends lost 3 bases at V and 6 bases at J; junction bases unmatched: 6. CDR3 sequence (DNA): TGCAGTGCTAGGACTAGCAGGATGGATACGCAGTATTTT. It yields the protein CSARTSRMDTQYF.

There are many counts of this clonotype. The V call is TRBV20-1, the J call TRBJ2-3; 9 nucleotides line up with TRBD1. Germline CDR1 and CDR2: DFQATT and SNEGSKA (reference sequence). CDR3 length: 13 amino acids. V lost 6 bases, J lost 2 bases, and 3 bases stayed unmatched. CDR3 nucleotide sequence: TGCAGTGCGGGGACAGGGTACACAGATACGCAGTATTTT. The encoded protein is CSAGTGYTDTQYF.

The chain couples TRBV19 to TRBJ2-3; 9 bases align to TRBD2. The germline V gene has CDR1 LNHDA and CDR2 SQIVND (reference sequence). The trim removed 5 bases at V and 5 bases at J, leaving 11 bases unmatched. The CDR3 spans 16 residues. The CDR3 DNA sequence: TGTGCCAGTAGTCGGGCCTGGCGGGAGGGGGTAGATACGCAGTATTTT. Protein product: CASSRAWREGVDTQYF.

This clonotype occurred a few times. The chain uses TRBV27 and TRBJ1-4, with 7 positions matching TRBD1. The length of the CDR3 is 14 residues. The V gene end was trimmed by 5 bases and the J gene end by 6 bases; junction bases not matched to a gene: 6. Germline CDR1 is MNHEY and CDR2 is SMNVEV (reference sequence). The CDR3, as DNA: TGTGCCAGCAGTCAGACAGGGCGTGATGAAAAACTGTTTTTT. It encodes CASSQTGRDEKLFF.

This clonotype has at least ten counts. CDR3 region: CSAREQSVSTDTQYF. In nucleotides, the CDR3 is TGCAGTGCTAGAGAACAGTCAGTGAGTACAGATACGCAGTATTTT. This chain connects TRBV20-1 to TRBJ2-3; D ambiguous. CDR3 size: 15 residues. With 0 bases removed from V and 3 bases from J, the gap between germline ends came to 13 bases. The V gene's germline CDR1 is DFQATT and CDR2 SNEGSKA (reference sequence).

This clonotype was recorded many times. V gene TRBV7-9 combines with J gene TRBJ2-5; 12 nucleotides align to TRBD2. There are 18 residues in the CDR3. V was pared by 0 bases and J by 2 bases, with 7 bases of the junction left unmatched. Per germline, CDR1 SEHNR and CDR2 FQNEAQ (reference sequence). This CDR3 is CASSLARTSGTHQETQYF. CDR3 coding DNA: TGTGCCAGCAGCTTAGCGCGGACTAGCGGGACCCATCAAGAGACCCAGTACTTC.

The chain is built from TRBV9 and TRBJ2-1, with 9 bases fitting TRBD1. This CDR3 is built from 15 residues. Per the germline V gene, CDR1 is SGDLS and CDR2 is YYNGEE. V trimming: 3 bases; J trimming: 7 bases; junction bases outside the gene matches: 8. CDR3 loop: CASSEGGQGGNEQFF. CDR3 DNA sequence: TGTGCCAGCAGCGAGGGGGGACAGGGAGGAAATGAGCAGTTCTTC.

There are many counts of this clonotype. The chain links TRBV20-1 to TRBJ2-2; D is uncertain. Germline values: CDR1 DFQATT, CDR2 SNEGSKA (reference sequence). This CDR3 has 15 residues. Trimming took 1 base from V and 6 from J, leaving 15 bases between them. The DNA of the CDR3 is TGCAGTGCTAGAGGTGGGGTAGGGTATCCCGGGGAGCTGTTTTTT. It translates to CSARGGVGYPGELFF.

This clonotype has a count of ten or more. The chain carries TRBV6-1 and TRBJ2-3, with D possibly being TRBD2 (9 bases). The germline V gene has CDR1 MNHNS and CDR2 SASEGT. This CDR3 has 13 amino acids. V was cut by 7 bases and J by 8 bases, with 16 bases left in between. The CDR3 DNA follows: TGTGCCAGCACGACTAGCGGACAGGGTACGCAGTATTTT. Translating gives CASTTSGQGTQYF.

The gene calls are TRBV11-2 and TRBJ2-1; D is uncertain. Germline lookup yields CDR1 SGHAT and CDR2 FQNNGV. CDR3 length equals 13 residues. The V end lost 6 bases, the J end lost 10 bases, and 16 bases lay between the germline ends. CDR3 nucleotide sequence: TGTGCCAGCAGGGAAGGCCTGGCGGCAGAGCAGTTCTTC. This translates into CASREGLAAEQFF.

Many counts were recorded for this clonotype. The rearrangement links TRBV7-9 to TRBJ1-1, with D possibly TRBD1 on 5 matching bases. Between the trimmed V and J ends, which lost 5 bases and 0 bases, there was a span of 13 bases. CDR1 SEHNR and CDR2 FQNEAQ come from the germline V gene (reference sequence). This CDR3 has 15 residues. The CDR3 nucleotides read TGTGCCAGCAGCCCAGAAGACAGATTGAACACTGAAGCTTTCTTT. Its translation: CASSPEDRLNTEAFF.

In this sample, this clonotype turned up a few times. One end of the junction varies from germline; a read error may be responsible. This chain joins TRBV6-1 and TRBJ1-5; D not certain. Per germline, CDR1 MNHNS and CDR2 SASEGT. The CDR3 has 11 residues. For the CDR3, the DNA is TGCGCACTTGAAAGGACTCAGCCCCAGCATTTT. It codes for CALERTQPQHF.

This clonotype was observed at least ten times. The V call is TRBV20-1, the J call TRBJ2-7, with D tentatively TRBD2 (6 bases). The CDR3 contains 13 residues. CDR1 is DFQATT, CDR2 SNEGSKA, per germline (reference sequence). The chain's CDR3 is CSGRRGGTYEQYF. DNA of the CDR3: TGCAGCGGCAGGAGGGGAGGCACCTACGAGCAGTACTTC.

This clonotype was observed at least ten times. The V and J genes are TRBV7-3 and TRBJ2-7, with TRBD1 matching 7 bases. Trimming took 4 bases from V and 2 from J; bases not matched to a gene: 5. CDR1 and CDR2 from the germline V gene are SGHTA and FQGTGA. This CDR3 region has 14 residues. CDR3 DNA sequence: TGTGCCAGCAGCTCAACAGGGGATGCCTACGAGCAGTACTTC. It encodes CASSSTGDAYEQYF.

This clonotype was counted at least ten times. The chain recombines TRBV20-1 with TRBJ2-3; D gene unclear. Germline loops: CDR1 DFQATT, CDR2 SNEGSKA (reference sequence). There are 12 residues in the CDR3. Deletions cut 2 bases from V and 8 bases from J, with 11 bases between. In DNA, the CDR3 is TGCAGTGCTAGAACAGCAGTTGGTACGCAGTATTTT. Translating gives CSARTAVGTQYF.

This clonotype was detected many times. The chain couples TRBV6-1 to TRBJ2-7, with TRBD2 identical over 10 bases. Germline loops: CDR1 MNHNS, CDR2 SASEGT. This CDR3 has 15 residues. J gave up 3 bases and V 8 bases, and 10 bases lay outside the gene matches. The CDR3 coding sequence is TGTGCCAGCTCCTCCCCAGCGGGAGGGGACTACGAGCAGTACTTC. Its translation: CASSSPAGGDYEQYF.

The chain has TRBV4-1 and TRBJ2-1; D remains ambiguous. Germline CDR1 and CDR2: MGHRA and YSYEKL. The CDR3 is 13 amino acids. Deletions cut 2 bases from V and 8 bases from J, with 10 bases between. CDR3 protein: CASSQSRPYEQFF. CDR3 DNA: TGCGCCAGCAGCCAAAGTCGCCCCTATGAGCAGTTCTTC.

With respect to this clonotype: This may be a read error, as it is one base from a much larger clone. This sequence joins TRBV10-3 and TRBJ2-3; TRBD1 aligns across 9 bases. CDR3 size: 17 residues. Germline V lookup: CDR1 ENHRY, CDR2 SYGVKD. The trim removed 6 bases at V and 0 bases at J, leaving 10 bases unmatched. In nucleotides, the CDR3 is TGTGCCATCAGGACGACCACAGGGGGCACTAGCACAGATACGCAGTATTTT. Translating gives CAIRTTTGGTSTDTQYF.

This clonotype showed up just once. The chain links TRBV20-1 to TRBJ1-1; D might be TRBD1 (5 bases). CDR1 is DFQATT and CDR2 is SNEGSKA in the germline V gene (reference sequence). This CDR3 is built from 14 residues. Trimming stripped 3 bases from V and 0 bases from J, with 11 bases between. The CDR3 here is CSARGEEVNTEAFF. Written as DNA, the CDR3 is TGCAGTGCTAGGGGGGAAGAGGTGAACACTGAAGCTTTCTTT.